The text below deals with one T cell receptor (beta chain). Its antigen is currently not known. No base quality values were provided; no much bigger clone lies one nucleotide off. The CDR3 regions of human TCRbeta chains were analyzed by immunosequencing. The authors' analysis ran thus. Repertoire TCRs were checked for matches against a reference library of SARS-CoV-2-specific TCRs that had been generated using the MIRA antigen-specificity platform. Breadth meant the fraction of unique TCRs that were SARS-CoV-2-associated, whereas depth meant the fraction of total T cells that were SARS-CoV-2-associated. Using the MIRA data, each spike-specific TCR was mapped to the spike region that the TCR reacts to and placed in a CD4 or CD8 class. Log10-transformed breadth and depth values were compared by one-way ANOVA with Sidak's multiple comparisons tests. As stored in TCRdb, this immuneACCESS dataset retains in-frame rearrangements with V and J assigned. A fraction of the clones does not appear; measured against another copy, unresolved V genes explain less than half of the discrepancy, and the remainder lacks a known reason. V and J calls and clone size are as listed in that table; D and trimming were resolved from the DNA. The sample records fewer than 150,000 clones, roughly 91% of which are singletons. The ten biggest clones cover about 4% of the sample.

This specimen comes from a study of T cell responses to AZD1222 COVID-19 vaccine (dated by TCRdb to about 2021). Describing the broader study: TCR sequencing was performed for 230 to 250 trial participants, of whom roughly 200 were given two doses of AZD1222 and some 25 were given two doses of MenACWY control vaccine. Trial participants were enrolled by age into subgroups of 18-55, 56-69 and 70-plus years, and around 140, 26 and 57 TCR-sequenced participants, respectively, were included in these subgroups. Overall study results and their limits: In the small 56-69-year group, the increase in depth fell short of significance, most likely because of low power. Spike-specific TCR breadth and depth rose significantly after two AZD1222 doses compared with day 0 and with MenACWY recipients. Conclusions about previously exposed vaccinees are limited, since just a handful of AZD1222 recipients were seropositive for SARS-CoV-2 at baseline. Because no day 14 peak-response samples were available, the repertoires could be characterized only after the peak T cell response. Reportedly, almost half of the unique spike-specific TCRs recognized epitopes lying outside the regions that are mutated in the B.1.351 and B.1.1.7 variants. Vaccine-associated CD4 TCRs spanned the whole spike protein, with dominant responses in regions 160-218 and 743-854. Participants were mostly white British and included more females than males, and it was suggested by the authors that clonal diversity may have been underestimated.

The time point label for this specimen denotes: about 28 days (+/-7) after the second vaccine dose. Because spike-specific TCR depth and breadth did not differ between the two schedules, AZD1222 recipients who got a second dose at roughly 4 weeks were pooled with those who got a second dose at roughly 12 weeks. Vaccinee samples were obtained from the UK trials COV001 and COV002, which included a single-blind randomized controlled phase 2/3 trial of AZD1222 (ChAdOx1 nCoV-19) in healthy adults. For TCRbeta chain sequencing, PBMC samples from trial participants were taken at day 0 and at day 28 after the second dose. V is cut by 4 bases and J by 5 bases, and the space between the germline ends is 17 bases. The CDR3 sequence holds 15 residues, the cysteine and phenylalanine included. Left in the record is the CDR3 DNA by itself, 45 bases read in frame from the first base. CDR1 and CDR2 are drawn from the germline V gene: KGHDR, SFDVKD.

The receptor was derived from an adult who received the AZD1222 COVID-19 vaccine. The specimen comprised peripheral blood, sampled 28 days after the second AZD1222 dose. This receptor chain uses TRBV24-1 and TRBJ2-7; the D region possibly corresponds to TRBD2 (7 bases align). DNA sequence: TGTGCCACCAGTGAGATGCCGGGGGGCCGAGACGAGCAGTACTTC. This sequence encodes CATSEMPGGRDEQYF.